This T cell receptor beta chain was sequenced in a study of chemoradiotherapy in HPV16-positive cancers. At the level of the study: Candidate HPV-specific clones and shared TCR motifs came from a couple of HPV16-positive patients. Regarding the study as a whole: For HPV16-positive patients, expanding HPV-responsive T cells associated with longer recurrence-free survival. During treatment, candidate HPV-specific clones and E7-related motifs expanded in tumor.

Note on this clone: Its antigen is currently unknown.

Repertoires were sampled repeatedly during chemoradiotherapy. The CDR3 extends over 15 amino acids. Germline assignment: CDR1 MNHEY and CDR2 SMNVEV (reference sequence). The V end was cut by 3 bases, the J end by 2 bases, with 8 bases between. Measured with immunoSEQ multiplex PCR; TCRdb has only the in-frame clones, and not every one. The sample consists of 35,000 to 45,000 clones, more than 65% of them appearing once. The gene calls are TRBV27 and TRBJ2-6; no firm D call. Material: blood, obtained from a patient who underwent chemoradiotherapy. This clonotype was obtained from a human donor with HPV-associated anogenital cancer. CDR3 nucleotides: TGTGCCAGCAGTTTTGGGGATGCTGGGGCCAACGTCCTGACTTTC. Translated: CASSFGDAGANVLTF.